This T cell receptor beta chain was sequenced for a study of blood T cells in healthy people across ages. Study results and caveats: Reliance upon unsorted PBMCs precluded definitive naive versus antigen-experienced comparison. The study found more naive CD4+ cells and higher diversity in long-lived than aged donors. Estimates drawn from one million T cells were deemed to understate diversity.

This clonotype has a handful of counts. Its antigen is as yet unknown. At one end, the junction sequence differs from germline, possibly due to a read error. A second PCR of 7 to 11 cycles used a sample-barcoded 5' primer and a J-beta primer mix. MiXCR, run by TCRdb on the 5' RACE reads, gives a single entry per CDR3 protein. The repertoire has approximately 2,000,000 distinct CDR3 sequences, around 42% of them found once; the top ten carry roughly 23%. In each sample, at least 6 million PBMCs were isolated. The CDR3 has 11 amino acids. Looked up from germline, CDR1 is KGHDR and CDR2 is SFDVKD. The source of this sequence is a human donor in good health. The chain joins TRBV24-1 to TRBJ2-3, with D unresolved. Material for sequencing was blood. The CDR3 sequence: CATRDTDTRYF. CDR3 in DNA: TGTGCCACCAGAGACACAGATACGCGGTATTTT.